This is a list of T cell receptor beta chains from one sample in a study of CD8+ T cells in alopecia areata. TCRdb keeps only in-frame clones here, not all; method: immunoSEQ multiplex PCR. The sample contains 150,000 to 200,000 clones, around 51% of which appear only once. The sequences come from CD8+ T cells sorted from blood, collected at week 52, from a patient treated with tofacitinib. These receptors came from a human donor with alopecia areata. Each CDR3 is given with its conserved first and last residue. The D gene is left open where the match is weak. Clone sizes are given selectively: once, few, many, or a class where the clone is expanded.

CASSDGTGLGEQFF TGTGCCAGCAGTGATGGTACAGGGTTGGGTGAGCAGTTCTTC NA 14 NA TRBJ2-1 TRBV2
CASSQEAGQGVYEQYF TGTGCCAGCAGCCAAGAGGCGGGACAGGGGGTATACGAGCAGTACTTC TRBD1 16 NA TRBJ2-7 TRBV14
CASRQPGSYEQYF TGCGCCAGCAGACAGCCGGGTTCCTACGAGCAGTACTTC NA 13 NA TRBJ2-7 TRBV10-2
CASRKDGGESDTQYF TGTGCCAGCAGAAAGGATGGGGGGGAGTCAGATACGCAGTATTTT TRBD2 15 NA TRBJ2-3 TRBV6-5
CASSPRAGTSYNEQFF TGCGCCAGCAGCCCCCGAGCGGGGACCTCCTACAATGAGCAGTTCTTC TRBD2 16 few TRBJ2-1 TRBV11-2
CASRAGQGSYNEQFF TGCGCCAGCAGGGCGGGACAGGGCTCCTACAATGAGCAGTTCTTC TRBD1 15 NA TRBJ2-1 TRBV23-1
CASSFLLAGAYEQYF TGTGCCAGCAGCTTCTTGCTAGCGGGGGCCTACGAGCAGTACTTC TRBD2 15 many TRBJ2-7 TRBV5-6
CASSQGGQGPYEQYF TGCGCCAGCAGCCAGGGGGGACAGGGCCCCTACGAGCAGTACTTC TRBD1 15 NA TRBJ2-7 TRBV4-1
CASSLRSAIHGYTF TGTGCCAGCAGCTTGAGGTCGGCGATCCATGGCTACACCTTC NA 14 few TRBJ1-2 TRBV7-2
CASSLEQYNSPLHF TGTGCCAGCAGCTTAGAACAGTATAATTCACCCCTCCACTTT NA 14 few TRBJ1-6 TRBV7-9
CASSLQGTAYEQYF TGTGCCAGCAGCTTACAGGGCACAGCCTACGAGCAGTACTTC NA 14 once TRBJ2-7 TRBV7-2
CASGDSGGPYQETQYF TGTGCCAGCGGCGATAGCGGGGGCCCGTACCAAGAGACCCAGTACTTC TRBD2 16 NA TRBJ2-5 TRBV2
CAWSTPTYGYTF TGTGCCTGGAGTACCCCTACATACGGCTACACCTTC NA 12 NA TRBJ1-2 TRBV30
CASSQDPPPSYNEQFF TGCGCCAGCAGCCAAGATCCCCCCCCTTCCTACAATGAGCAGTTCTTC NA 16 few TRBJ2-1 TRBV4-3
CAISEGIGFGSSLISPYEQYF TGTGCCATCAGTGAGGGAATCGGGTTTGGTTCCTCCCTAATAAGCCCATACGAGCAGTACTTC NA 21 NA TRBJ2-7 TRBV10-3
CASAQSYNSPLHF TGTGCCAGCGCGCAATCCTATAATTCACCCCTCCACTTT NA 13 NA TRBJ1-6 TRBV7-2
CASSLVRAGEQFF TGCGCCAGCAGCTTGGTCCGGGCTGGTGAGCAGTTCTTC NA 13 few TRBJ2-1 TRBV5-1
CASRPGQGEAFF TGTGCCAGCAGGCCGGGACAGGGAGAAGCTTTCTTT TRBD1 12 NA TRBJ1-1 TRBV4-2
CASSPLAGSSYNEQFF TGTGCCAGCTCACCGTTAGCGGGGAGCTCCTACAATGAGCAGTTCTTC TRBD2 16 NA TRBJ2-1 TRBV18
CASRLAEWQPQHF TGTGCCAGCAGGTTGGCAGAGTGGCAGCCCCAGCATTTT NA 13 few TRBJ1-5 TRBV6-5
CASRPNPPQSLNSKNIQYF TGTGCAAGTCGCCCAAACCCCCCACAGAGCCTAAATTCCAAAAACATTCAGTACTTC NA 19 NA TRBJ2-4 TRBV12-2
CASSLSRGTGNNEQFF TGTGCCAGCAGTTTATCGAGGGGGACAGGGAACAATGAGCAGTTCTTC TRBD1 16 NA TRBJ2-1 TRBV27
CASSYGGSYEQYF TGTGCCAGCAGTTACGGGGGCTCCTACGAGCAGTACTTC NA 13 NA TRBJ2-7 TRBV6-5
CASSLGAGGPHEQYF TGTGCCAGCAGCTTAGGGGCGGGGGGGCCCCACGAGCAGTACTTC TRBD2 15 once TRBJ2-7 TRBV7-2
CASGLSLADSPLHF TGTGCTAGTGGTTTGTCCTTGGCAGATTCACCCCTCCACTTT NA 14 NA TRBJ1-6 TRBV12-5
CASSQVRDTSYEQYF TGCGCCAGCAGCCAAGTCCGGGACACCTCCTACGAGCAGTACTTC NA 15 few TRBJ2-7 TRBV4-3
CASSVEAGGYNEQFF TGTGCCAGCAGCGTAGAAGCGGGGGGATACAATGAGCAGTTCTTC TRBD2 15 NA TRBJ2-1 TRBV9
CAWSVLSGTGDNSPLHF TGTGCCTGGAGTGTTCTTTCGGGGACAGGAGATAATTCACCCCTCCACTTT TRBD1 17 few TRBJ1-6 TRBV30
CASSFGQLGDYGYTF TGCGCCAGCAGCTTTGGACAGCTGGGCGACTATGGCTACACCTTC NA 15 few TRBJ1-2 TRBV5-1
CASSPTDINEKLFF TGCGCCAGCAGCCCGACAGATATTAATGAAAAACTGTTTTTT NA 14 NA TRBJ1-4 TRBV4-1
CASSQDQAGGTDTQYF TGTGCCAGCAGCCAAGATCAAGCGGGGGGTACAGATACGCAGTATTTT TRBD2 16 few TRBJ2-3 TRBV4-2
CSVVLTVSYEQYF TGCAGCGTTGTCCTGACAGTCTCCTACGAGCAGTACTTC NA 13 few TRBJ2-7 TRBV29-1
CASSPYRGYGYTF TGTGCCAGCAGCCCGTACAGGGGCTATGGCTACACCTTC TRBD1 13 NA TRBJ1-2 TRBV7-9
CAISDVTTSVYGYTF TGTGCCATCAGTGACGTGACAACAAGCGTCTATGGCTACACCTTC NA 15 NA TRBJ1-2 TRBV10-3
CAWSRTGLGWPYNEQFF TGTGCCTGGAGTCGAACGGGACTAGGTTGGCCCTACAATGAGCAGTTCTTC TRBD2 17 NA TRBJ2-1 TRBV30
CAWSVSRGTYEQYF TGTGCCTGGAGTGTATCCAGGGGGACCTACGAGCAGTACTTC TRBD1 14 NA TRBJ2-7 TRBV30
CAWSVIRAGELFF TGTGCCTGGAGTGTAATCAGGGCCGGGGAGCTGTTTTTT NA 13 NA TRBJ2-2 TRBV30
CSVEWTDTQYF TGCAGCGTCGAGTGGACAGATACGCAGTATTTT NA 11 NA TRBJ2-3 TRBV29-1
CASSRMNEQFF TGTGCCAGTAGTAGGATGAATGAGCAGTTCTTC NA 11 NA TRBJ2-1 TRBV19
CASSLVGGQPQHF TGCGCCAGCAGCTTGGTAGGGGGGCAGCCCCAGCATTTT NA 13 NA TRBJ1-5 TRBV5-1
CASSIRQDLSTGELFF TGTGCCAGCAGCATACGACAGGACTTAAGTACCGGGGAGCTGTTTTTT NA 16 NA TRBJ2-2 TRBV9
CASSFPENTEAFF TGTGCCAGCAGCTTTCCAGAGAACACTGAAGCTTTCTTT NA 13 NA TRBJ1-1 TRBV5-4
CASSIGGGLGVEQYF TGTGCCAGTAGTATAGGCGGTGGACTCGGAGTAGAGCAGTACTTC NA 15 few TRBJ2-7 TRBV19
CASSLALGGGANEQFF TGTGCCAGCAGCTTAGCGTTAGGCGGGGGGGCCAATGAGCAGTTCTTC TRBD2 16 NA TRBJ2-1 TRBV7-9
CASSVDKAAATYEQYF TGTGCCAGCAGCGTAGATAAAGCGGCGGCCACCTACGAGCAGTACTTC NA 16 few TRBJ2-7 TRBV9
CASSPLGQISYEQYF TGTGCCAGCAGCCCCCTGGGACAGATCTCCTACGAGCAGTACTTC TRBD1 15 NA TRBJ2-7 TRBV7-9
CASGLGGSSKTQYF TGTGCTAGTGGTTTAGGGGGCAGTTCGAAGACCCAGTACTTC TRBD1 14 few TRBJ2-5 TRBV12-5
CASSLWTEETQYF TGCGCCAGCAGCTTGTGGACAGAAGAGACCCAGTACTTC NA 13 NA TRBJ2-5 TRBV5-1
CASRTEGGSPLHF TGTGCCAGCAGAACAGAAGGCGGTTCACCCCTCCACTTT NA 13 NA TRBJ1-6 TRBV6-5
CASSAESGDMNTEAFF TGTGCCAGCAGCGCTGAATCAGGGGACATGAACACTGAAGCTTTCTTT NA 16 NA TRBJ1-1 TRBV9
CASSPGTGDNYGYTF TGTGCCAGCAGCCCCGGGACAGGGGATAACTATGGCTACACCTTC TRBD1 15 NA TRBJ1-2 TRBV7-2
CASSLSRTGLYEQYF TGTGCCAGCAGTTTATCGAGGACAGGTCTCTACGAGCAGTACTTC TRBD1 15 few TRBJ2-7 TRBV27
CASSQENRSGYGYTF TGCGCCAGCAGCCAAGAGAATCGGTCGGGCTATGGCTACACCTTC NA 15 NA TRBJ1-2 TRBV4-3
CALQTLTGETQYF TGTGCCCTCCAAACCTTAACAGGGGAGACCCAGTACTTC NA 13 few TRBJ2-5 TRBV6-1
CSVVVVRKADQVVLVDTQYF TGCAGCGTTGTGGTGGTAAGGAAGGCTGACCAAGTGGTCCTCGTAGATACGCAGTATTTT NA 20 NA TRBJ2-3 TRBV29-1
CSVAPGQGDTEAFF TGCAGCGTAGCCCCGGGACAGGGTGACACTGAAGCTTTCTTT TRBD1 14 few TRBJ1-1 TRBV29-1
CASSVSYSGSFETQYF TGTGCCAGCAGTGTATCCTATTCCGGGTCCTTCGAGACCCAGTACTTC NA 16 NA TRBJ2-5 TRBV6-1
CASSSQFFRYF TGTGCCAGCAGCTCCCAGTTCTTCCGTTACTTC NA 11 NA TRBJ1-2 TRBV7-9
CASSLRPDAGGADTQYF TGTGCCAGCAGCTTAAGGCCCGACGCAGGGGGCGCAGATACGCAGTATTTT TRBD1 17 NA TRBJ2-3 TRBV7-3
CASSYGSVGKNIQYF TGTGCCAGCAGTTACGGGTCGGTTGGTAAAAACATTCAGTACTTC NA 15 NA TRBJ2-4 TRBV6-5